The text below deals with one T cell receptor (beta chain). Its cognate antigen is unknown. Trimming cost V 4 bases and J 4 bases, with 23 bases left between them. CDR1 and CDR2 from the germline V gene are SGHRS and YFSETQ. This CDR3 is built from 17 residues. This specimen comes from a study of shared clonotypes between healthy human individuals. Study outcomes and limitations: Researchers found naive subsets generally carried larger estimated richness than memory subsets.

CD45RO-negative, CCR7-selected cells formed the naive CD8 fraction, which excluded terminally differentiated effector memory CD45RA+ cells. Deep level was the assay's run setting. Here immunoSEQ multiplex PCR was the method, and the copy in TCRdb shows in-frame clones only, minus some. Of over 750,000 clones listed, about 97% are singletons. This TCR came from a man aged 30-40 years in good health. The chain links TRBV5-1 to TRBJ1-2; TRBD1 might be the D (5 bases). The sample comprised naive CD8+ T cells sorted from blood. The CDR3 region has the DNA TGCGCCAGCAGCCAACCTTTCCACGACAGACCTTTCTATGGCTACACCTTC. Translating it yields CASSQPFHDRPFYGYTF. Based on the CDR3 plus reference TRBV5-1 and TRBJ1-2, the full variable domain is KAGVTQTPRYLIKTRGQQVTLSCSPISGHRSVSWYQQTPGQGLQFLFEYFSETQRNKGNFPGRFSGRQFSNSRSEMNVSTLELGDSALYLCASSQPFHDRPFYGYTFGSGTRLTVV.